This T cell receptor beta chain comes out of a study of cytomegalovirus exposure and HLA in healthy donors. All the people who gave samples were healthy bone marrow donors. Trimming removed 2 bases from V and 2 bases from J; junction bases left unmatched: 2. The CDR3 covers 15 residues. Germline CDR1 MDHEN, CDR2 SYDVKM. Study conclusions and caveats: The study carried out a later analysis of TCR beta sequences. It associated some 17,000 of them with specific HLA alleles at a false discovery rate of 0.05. Near-uniform donor sequencing depth was presumed by presence/absence analyses. Most TCR beta V segments were productive about 90% or about 30% of the time in an earlier analysis.

A word on this clone: The antigen remains unidentified.

PCR amplification relied on 60 Vbeta primers (plus 13 Jbeta primers). The table came from immunoSEQ multiplex PCR; TCRdb's copy has only in-frame clones and leaves some out. The sample has 150,000 to 200,000 clones; approximately 82% are singletons. The receptor's source is a man in his forties in good health and CMV-seropositive. The V gene is TRBV28, the J gene TRBJ1-2, with 10 bases aligning to TRBD1. Sequences were obtained from PBMCs. CDR3 amino acids: CASSLQGQGNYGYTF. CDR3 sequence (DNA): TGTGCCAGCAGTTTACAGGGACAGGGGAACTATGGCTACACCTTC.